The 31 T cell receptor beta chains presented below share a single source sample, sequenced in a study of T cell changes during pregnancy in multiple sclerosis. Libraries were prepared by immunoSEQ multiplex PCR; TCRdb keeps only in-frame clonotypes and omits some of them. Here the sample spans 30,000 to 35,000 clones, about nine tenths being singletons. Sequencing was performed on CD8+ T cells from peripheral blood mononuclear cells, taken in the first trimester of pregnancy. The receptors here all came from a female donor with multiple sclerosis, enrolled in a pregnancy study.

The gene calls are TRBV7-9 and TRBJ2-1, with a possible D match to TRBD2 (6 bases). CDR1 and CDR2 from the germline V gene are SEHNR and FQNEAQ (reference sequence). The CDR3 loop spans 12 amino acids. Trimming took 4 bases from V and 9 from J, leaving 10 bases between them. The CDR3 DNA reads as TGTGCCAGCAGCTCGCGGGATAGTGAGCAGTTCTTC. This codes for CASSSRDSEQFF.

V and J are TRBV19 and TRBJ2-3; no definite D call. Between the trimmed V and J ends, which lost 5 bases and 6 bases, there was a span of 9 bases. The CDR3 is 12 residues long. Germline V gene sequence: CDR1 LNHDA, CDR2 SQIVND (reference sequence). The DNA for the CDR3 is TGTGCCAGTAGTTTTGCGGCGGATACGCAGTATTTT. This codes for CASSFAADTQYF.

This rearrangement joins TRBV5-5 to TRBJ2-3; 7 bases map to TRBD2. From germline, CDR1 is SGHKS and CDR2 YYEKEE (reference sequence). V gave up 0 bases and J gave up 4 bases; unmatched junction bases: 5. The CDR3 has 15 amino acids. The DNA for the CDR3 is TGTGCCAGCAGCTTGGTGGGAGGGGCCGCAGATACGCAGTATTTT. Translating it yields CASSLVGGAADTQYF.

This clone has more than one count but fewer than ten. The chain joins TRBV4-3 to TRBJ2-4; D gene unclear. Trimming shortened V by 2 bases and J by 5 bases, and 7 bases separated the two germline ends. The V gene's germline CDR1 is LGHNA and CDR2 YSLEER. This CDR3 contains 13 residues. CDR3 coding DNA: TGCGCCAGCAGCCAAAGAGGAGAAAACATTCAGTACTTC. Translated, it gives CASSQRGENIQYF.

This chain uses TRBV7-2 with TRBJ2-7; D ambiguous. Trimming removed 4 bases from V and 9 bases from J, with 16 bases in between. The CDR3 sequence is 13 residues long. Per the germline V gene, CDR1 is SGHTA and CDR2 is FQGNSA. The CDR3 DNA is TGTGCCAGCAGCTCCTCCGGTCCTCGTGGGCAGTACTTC. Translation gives CASSSSGPRGQYF. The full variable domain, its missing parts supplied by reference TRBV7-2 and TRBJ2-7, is GAGVSQSPSNKVTEKGKDVELRCDPISGHTALYWYRQSLGQGLEFLIYFQGNSAPDKSGLPSDRFSAERTGGSVSTLTIQRTQQEDSAVYLCASSSSGPRGQYFGPGTRLTVT.

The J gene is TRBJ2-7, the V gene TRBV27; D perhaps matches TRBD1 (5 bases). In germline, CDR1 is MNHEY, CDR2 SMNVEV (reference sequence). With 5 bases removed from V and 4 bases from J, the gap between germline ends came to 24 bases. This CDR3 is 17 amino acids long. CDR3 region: CASSPLTTGLQPYEQYF. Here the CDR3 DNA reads TGTGCCAGCAGTCCCCTAACAACAGGCTTACAGCCGTACGAGCAGTACTTC.

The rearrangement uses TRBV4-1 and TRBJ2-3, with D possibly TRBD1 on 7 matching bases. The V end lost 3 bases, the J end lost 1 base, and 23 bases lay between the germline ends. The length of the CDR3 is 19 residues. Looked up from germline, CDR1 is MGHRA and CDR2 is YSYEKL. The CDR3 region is CASSHPLVRGERGTDTQYF. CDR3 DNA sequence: TGCGCCAGCAGCCACCCTTTGGTCAGGGGGGAGCGGGGCACAGATACGCAGTATTTT.

DNA of the CDR3: TGTGCCAGCTTCGATGGGACTAGCGGCCCATCCTACAATGAGCAGTTCTTC. This sequence encodes CASFDGTSGPSYNEQFF. The chain uses TRBV7-9 and TRBJ2-1; TRBD2 aligns across 11 bases. The CDR3 is 17 residues long. V dropped 8 bases and J dropped 1; count of bases not matched to a gene: 10. Germline values: CDR1 SEHNR, CDR2 FQNEAQ (reference sequence).

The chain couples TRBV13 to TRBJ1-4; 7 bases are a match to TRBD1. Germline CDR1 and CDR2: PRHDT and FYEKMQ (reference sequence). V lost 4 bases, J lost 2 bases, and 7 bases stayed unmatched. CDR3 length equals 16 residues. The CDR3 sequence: CASSSNVQGTNEKLFF. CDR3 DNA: TGTGCCAGCAGCTCGAACGTACAGGGGACTAATGAAAAACTGTTTTTT.

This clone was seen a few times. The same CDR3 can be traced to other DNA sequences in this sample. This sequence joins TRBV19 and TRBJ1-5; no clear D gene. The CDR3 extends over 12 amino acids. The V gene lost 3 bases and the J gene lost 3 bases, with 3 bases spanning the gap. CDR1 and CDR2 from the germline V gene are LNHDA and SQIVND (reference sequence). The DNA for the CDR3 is TGTGCCAGTAGTATCTACAATCAGCCCCAGCATTTT. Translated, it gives CASSIYNQPQHF.

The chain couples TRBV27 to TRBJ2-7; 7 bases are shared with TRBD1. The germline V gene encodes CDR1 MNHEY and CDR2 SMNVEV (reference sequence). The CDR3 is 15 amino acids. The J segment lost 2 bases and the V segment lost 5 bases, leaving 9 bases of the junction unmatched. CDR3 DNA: TGTGCCAGCAGTGTACTTGGACAGGAAACCTACGAGCAGTACTTC. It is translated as CASSVLGQETYEQYF.

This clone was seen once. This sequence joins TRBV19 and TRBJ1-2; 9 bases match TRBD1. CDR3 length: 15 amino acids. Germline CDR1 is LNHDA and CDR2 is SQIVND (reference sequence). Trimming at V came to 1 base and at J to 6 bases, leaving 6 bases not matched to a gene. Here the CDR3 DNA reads TGTGCCAGTAGTATAGCCTCCGGGACAGGGAATGGCTACACCTTC. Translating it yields CASSIASGTGNGYTF.

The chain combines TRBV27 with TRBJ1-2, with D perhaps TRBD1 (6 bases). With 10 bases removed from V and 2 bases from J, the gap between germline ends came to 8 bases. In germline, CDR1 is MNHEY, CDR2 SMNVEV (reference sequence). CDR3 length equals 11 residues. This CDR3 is CATQGNYGYTF. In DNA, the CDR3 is TGTGCCACCCAGGGGAACTATGGCTACACCTTC.

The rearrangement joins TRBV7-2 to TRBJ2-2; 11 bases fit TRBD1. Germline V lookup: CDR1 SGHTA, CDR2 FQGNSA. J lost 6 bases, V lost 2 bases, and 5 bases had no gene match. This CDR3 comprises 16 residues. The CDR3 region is CASSLTDRGHSGELFF. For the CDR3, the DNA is TGTGCCAGCAGCTTAACGGACAGGGGGCACTCCGGGGAGCTGTTTTTT.

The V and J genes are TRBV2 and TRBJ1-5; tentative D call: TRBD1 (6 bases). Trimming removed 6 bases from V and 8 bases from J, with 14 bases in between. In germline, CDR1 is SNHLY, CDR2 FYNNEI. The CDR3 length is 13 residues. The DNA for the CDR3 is TGTGCCAGCAGCGAGCCCCCAGGGGAGCCCCAGCATTTT. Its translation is CASSEPPGEPQHF. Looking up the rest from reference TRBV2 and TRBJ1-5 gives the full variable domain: EPEVTQTPSHQVTQMGQEVILRCVPISNHLYFYWYRQILGQKVEFLVSFYNNEISEKSEIFDDQFSVERPDGSNFTLKIRSTKLEDSAMYFCASSEPPGEPQHFGDGTRLSIL.

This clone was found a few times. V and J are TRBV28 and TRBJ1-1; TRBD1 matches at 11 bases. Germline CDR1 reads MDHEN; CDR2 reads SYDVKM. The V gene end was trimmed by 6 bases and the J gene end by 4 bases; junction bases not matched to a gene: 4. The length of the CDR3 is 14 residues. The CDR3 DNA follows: TGTGCCAGCAGCCGGGGGACAGGGGGCACTGAAGCTTTCTTT. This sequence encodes CASSRGTGGTEAFF.

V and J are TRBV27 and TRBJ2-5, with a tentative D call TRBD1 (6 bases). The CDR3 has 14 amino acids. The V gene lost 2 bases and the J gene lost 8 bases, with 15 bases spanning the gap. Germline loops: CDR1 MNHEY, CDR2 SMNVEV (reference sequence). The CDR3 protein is CASSLKGTLGTQYF. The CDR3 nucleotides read TGTGCCAGCAGTTTAAAGGGGACACTTGGAACCCAGTACTTC.

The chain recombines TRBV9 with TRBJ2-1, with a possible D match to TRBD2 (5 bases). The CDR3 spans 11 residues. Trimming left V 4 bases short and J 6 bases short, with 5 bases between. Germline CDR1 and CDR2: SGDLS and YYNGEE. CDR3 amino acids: CASSRGNEQFF. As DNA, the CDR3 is TGTGCCAGCAGCCGGGGCAATGAGCAGTTCTTC.

This CDR3 reads CAWSEGETGISEQYF. As DNA, the CDR3 is TGTGCCTGGAGCGAAGGGGAGACAGGGATCTCCGAGCAGTACTTC. The chain carries TRBV30 and TRBJ2-7; 7 bases align to TRBD1. Losses at the gene ends were 3 bases for V and 6 bases for J; bases not matched to a gene: 14. The length of the CDR3 is 15 residues. Germline V gene data show CDR1 as GTSNPN and CDR2 as SVGIG (reference sequence). Supplemented by reference TRBV30 and TRBJ2-7, the full variable domain reads SQTIHQWPATLVQPVGSPLSLECTVEGTSNPNLYWYRQAAGRGLQLLFYSVGIGQISSEVPQNLSASRPQDRQFILSSKKLLLSDSGFYLCAWSEGETGISEQYFGPGTRLTVT.

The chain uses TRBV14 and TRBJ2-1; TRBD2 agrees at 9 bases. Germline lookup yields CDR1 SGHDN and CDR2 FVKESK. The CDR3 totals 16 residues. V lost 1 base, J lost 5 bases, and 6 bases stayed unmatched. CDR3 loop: CASSQAASGVNNEQFF. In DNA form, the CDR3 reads TGTGCCAGCAGCCAAGCAGCTAGCGGGGTTAACAATGAGCAGTTCTTC.

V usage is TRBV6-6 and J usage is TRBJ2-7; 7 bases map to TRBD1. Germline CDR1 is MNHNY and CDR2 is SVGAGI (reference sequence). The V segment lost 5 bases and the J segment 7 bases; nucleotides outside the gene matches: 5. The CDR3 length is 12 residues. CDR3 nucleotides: TGTGCCAGCAGTAAACAGGGGTGGGAGCAGTACTTC. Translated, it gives CASSKQGWEQYF.

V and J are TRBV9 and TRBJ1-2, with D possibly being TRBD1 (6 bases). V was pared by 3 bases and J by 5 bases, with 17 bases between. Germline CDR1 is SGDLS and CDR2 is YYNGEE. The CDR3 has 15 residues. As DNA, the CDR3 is TGTGCCAGCAGCGGAGGGGGGGGAATGGGGTATGGCTACACCTTC. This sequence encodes CASSGGGGMGYGYTF.

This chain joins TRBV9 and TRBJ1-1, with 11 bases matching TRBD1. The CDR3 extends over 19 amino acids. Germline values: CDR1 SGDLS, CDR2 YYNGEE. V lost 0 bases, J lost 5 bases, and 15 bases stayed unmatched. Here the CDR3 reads CASSVAPGTGGVFVTEAFF. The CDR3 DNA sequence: TGTGCCAGCAGCGTAGCCCCGGGGACAGGGGGTGTGTTTGTTACTGAAGCTTTCTTT. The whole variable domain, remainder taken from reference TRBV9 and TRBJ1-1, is DSGVTQTPKHLITATGQRVTLRCSPRSGDLSVYWYQQSLDQGLQFLIQYYNGEERAKGNILERFSAQQFPDLHSELNLSSLELGDSALYFCASSVAPGTGGVFVTEAFFGQGTRLTVV.

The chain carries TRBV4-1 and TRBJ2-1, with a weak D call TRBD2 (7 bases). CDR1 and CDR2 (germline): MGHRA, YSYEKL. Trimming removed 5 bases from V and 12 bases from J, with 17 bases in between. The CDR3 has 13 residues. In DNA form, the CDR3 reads TGCGCCAGCAGCACCAACGGGGGGCGAGTGCAGTTCTTC. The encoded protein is CASSTNGGRVQFF.

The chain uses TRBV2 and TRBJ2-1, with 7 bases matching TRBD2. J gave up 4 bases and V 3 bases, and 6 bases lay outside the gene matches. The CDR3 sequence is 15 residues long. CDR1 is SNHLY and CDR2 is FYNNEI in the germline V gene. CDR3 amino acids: CASSDNAGVYNEQFF. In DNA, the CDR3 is TGTGCCAGCAGTGACAACGCGGGAGTGTACAATGAGCAGTTCTTC.

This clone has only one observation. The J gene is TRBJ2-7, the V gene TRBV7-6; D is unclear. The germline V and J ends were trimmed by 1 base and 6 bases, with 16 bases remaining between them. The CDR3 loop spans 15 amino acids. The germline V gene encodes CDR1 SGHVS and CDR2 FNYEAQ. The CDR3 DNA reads TGTGCCAGCAGCTTAGATCGCGGCAGAGATGGCGAGCAGTACTTC. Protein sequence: CASSLDRGRDGEQYF. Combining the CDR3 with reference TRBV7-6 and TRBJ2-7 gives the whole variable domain GAGVSQSPRYKVTKRGQDVALRCDPISGHVSLYWYRQALGQGPEFLTYFNYEAQQDKSGLPNDRFSAERPEGSISTLTIQRTEQRDSAMYRCASSLDRGRDGEQYFGPGTRLTVT.

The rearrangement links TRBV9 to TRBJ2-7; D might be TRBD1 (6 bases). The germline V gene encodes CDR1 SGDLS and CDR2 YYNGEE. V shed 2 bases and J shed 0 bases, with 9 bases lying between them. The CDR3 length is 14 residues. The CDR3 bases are TGTGCCAGCAGCGTCGGACAGAGCTCCTACGAGCAGTACTTC. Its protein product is CASSVGQSSYEQYF.

The CDR3 loop reads CASSSGTGVINTEAFF. The DNA for the CDR3 is TGCGCCAGCAGCTCCGGGACAGGGGTAATTAACACTGAAGCTTTCTTT. J is TRBJ1-1 and V is TRBV5-1; TRBD1 agrees at 10 bases. Germline values: CDR1 SGHRS, CDR2 YFSETQ. V dropped 3 bases and J dropped 2; count of bases not matched to a gene: 7. The CDR3 loop spans 16 amino acids.

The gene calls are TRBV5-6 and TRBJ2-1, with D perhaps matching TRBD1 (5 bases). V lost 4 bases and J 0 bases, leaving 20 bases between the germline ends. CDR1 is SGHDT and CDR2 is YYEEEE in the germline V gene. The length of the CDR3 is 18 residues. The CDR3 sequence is CASSPDRQGMSSYNEQFF. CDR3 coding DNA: TGTGCCAGCAGCCCCGACCGGCAGGGTATGAGCTCCTACAATGAGCAGTTCTTC.

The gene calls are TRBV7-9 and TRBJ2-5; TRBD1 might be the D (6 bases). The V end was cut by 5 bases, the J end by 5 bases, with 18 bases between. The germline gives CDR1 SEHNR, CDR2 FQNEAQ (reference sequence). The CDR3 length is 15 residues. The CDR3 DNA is TGTGCCAGCAGCGCCCGCCAACAGGGTATGGAGACCCAGTACTTC. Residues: CASSARQQGMETQYF.

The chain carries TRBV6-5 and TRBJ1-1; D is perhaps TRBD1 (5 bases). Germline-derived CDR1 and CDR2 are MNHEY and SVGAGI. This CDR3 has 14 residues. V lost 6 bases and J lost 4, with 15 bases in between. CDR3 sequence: CASRPDRAVTEAFF. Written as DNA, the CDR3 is TGTGCCAGCAGACCAGACAGAGCCGTCACTGAAGCTTTCTTT.